The 28 T cell receptor beta chains reported below all come from one sample, sequenced in a study of early T cells in non-severe SARS-CoV-2 infection. TCRdb itself ran the 5' RACE reads through MiXCR, one entry per CDR3 protein. The table records more than 90,000 distinct CDR3 sequences, about 13% of them present only once. Sequencing was done on a sample of whole blood. The source is an adult who was a healthcare worker with PCR-confirmed SARS-CoV-2 infection or an uninfected control (not recorded which).

V gene TRBV9 combines with J gene TRBJ2-4; D might be TRBD1 or TRBD2, each matching 5 bases. Per the germline V gene, CDR1 is SGDLS and CDR2 is YYNGEE. V lost 0 bases and J 5 bases, leaving 15 bases between the germline ends. There are 16 residues in the CDR3. The CDR3 loop is CASSVGLGDGENIQYF. Written as DNA, the CDR3 is TGTGCCAGCAGCGTAGGTCTTGGGGACGGCGAAAACATTCAGTACTTC.

In its sample, this clonotype was seen many times. The chain couples TRBV28 to TRBJ2-2; tentative D call: TRBD1 (5 bases). CDR3 size: 13 residues. V lost 10 bases and J 0 bases, leaving 9 bases between the germline ends. The germline CDR1 and CDR2 sequences are MDHEN and SYDVKM. CDR3 sequence: CATMDTNTGELFF. The DNA of the CDR3 is TGTGCCACCATGGACACGAACACCGGGGAGCTGTTTTTT.

This clonotype was counted only a few times. The chain uses TRBV28 and TRBJ2-5; D is perhaps TRBD2 (6 bases). The CDR3 runs to 13 residues. Germline assignment: CDR1 MDHEN and CDR2 SYDVKM. Trimming shortened V by 7 bases and J by 2 bases, and 11 bases separated the two germline ends. The CDR3 loop is CASKRGGQETQYF. The CDR3 DNA sequence: TGTGCCAGCAAACGCGGAGGGCAAGAGACCCAGTACTTC.

This rearrangement joins TRBV5-4 to TRBJ1-1, with D possibly matching TRBD1 (5 bases). The ends were cut back, 0 bases at V and 0 bases at J, with 9 bases in the middle. Germline V CDR1 and CDR2: SGHNT, YYREEE (reference sequence). CDR3 size: 15 residues. CDR3 in DNA: TGTGCCAGCAGCTTGGATAGGGGTCTGAACACTGAAGCTTTCTTT. Translation: CASSLDRGLNTEAFF.

This chain connects TRBV6-1 to TRBJ1-2; D gene unclear. The CDR3 spans 15 residues. V was shortened by 2 bases and J by 5 bases, with 15 bases between the two germline ends. Germline lookup yields CDR1 MNHNS and CDR2 SASEGT. CDR3 sequence: CASSEKAQRIYGYTF. The CDR3 nucleotides read TGTGCCAGCAGTGAAAAGGCACAGCGGATTTATGGCTACACCTTC.

The V and J genes are TRBV11-2 and TRBJ2-1, with 8 bases fitting TRBD2. The CDR3 is 14 residues long. V shed 1 base and J 5 bases; nucleotides not matched to a gene: 1. The germline V gene has CDR1 SGHAT and CDR2 FQNNGV. The CDR3 nucleotides are TGTGCCAGCAGCTTAGGTAGCGGGGACAATGAGCAGTTCTTC. It encodes CASSLGSGDNEQFF.

This clonotype has a count of ten or more. This chain joins TRBV5-1 and TRBJ2-3; 7 bases are shared with TRBD2. Germline CDR1 and CDR2: SGHRS and YFSETQ. Trimming cost V 5 bases and J 1 base; bases outside gene matches: 4. This CDR3 spans 14 amino acids. The CDR3 spells CASRNSGGTDTQYF. As DNA, the CDR3 is TGCGCCAGCAGGAACAGCGGGGGCACAGATACGCAGTATTTT.

This clonotype was seen many times. The chain has TRBV28 and TRBJ2-5; D assignment may be TRBD1 or TRBD2 (5 bases each). CDR1 and CDR2 (germline): MDHEN, SYDVKM. V lost 6 bases and J lost 5, with 16 bases in between. The CDR3 consists of 14 residues. CDR3 in DNA: TGTGCCAGCAGCACCGAGGGGACCGGGGAGACCCAGTACTTC. Translating gives CASSTEGTGETQYF.

This clonotype was counted between two and nine times. The chain couples TRBV5-1 to TRBJ2-3; D is unresolved. This CDR3 has 13 amino acids. Trimming pared 3 bases from V and 2 bases from J, leaving 7 bases between. Germline CDR1 and CDR2: SGHRS and YFSETQ. CDR3 DNA: TGCGCCAGCAGCTCTGGGTTCACAGATACGCAGTATTTT. This sequence encodes CASSSGFTDTQYF.

V gene TRBV2 combines with J gene TRBJ2-2; D call uncertain. The germline V and J ends were trimmed by 4 bases and 5 bases, with 8 bases remaining between them. The CDR3 has 13 amino acids. From germline, CDR1 is SNHLY and CDR2 FYNNEI. The DNA for the CDR3 is TGTGCCAGCAGTGGAGAAGTAACCGGGGAGCTGTTTTTT. Encoded protein: CASSGEVTGELFF.

This clonotype is a singleton in its sample. This sequence may be a read error, since a much larger clone differs from it by one base. The chain joins TRBV27 to TRBJ1-5, with TRBD1 identical over 7 bases. Germline lookup yields CDR1 MNHEY and CDR2 SMNVEV (reference sequence). The CDR3 is 15 amino acids. This CDR3 reads CASSQTTGLGQPLHF. DNA for the CDR3: TGTGCCAGCAGCCAGACGACAGGGTTAGGTCAGCCCCTGCATTTT.

CDR3 DNA sequence: TGCAGTGCTAGTCCTGGACAGGGCAGAAACGAGCAGTACTTC. As protein: CSASPGQGRNEQYF. V gene TRBV20-1 combines with J gene TRBJ2-7; 8 positions agree with TRBD1. The germline CDR1 and CDR2 sequences are DFQATT and SNEGSKA (reference sequence). Trimming at V came to 3 bases and at J to 5 bases, leaving 9 bases not matched to a gene. The CDR3 is 14 residues long.

This clonotype was detected many times. The rearrangement joins TRBV3-1 to TRBJ2-7; 8 nucleotides line up with TRBD2. The CDR3 contains 16 residues. V lost 0 bases to trimming and J lost 3 bases; unmatched junction nucleotides: 7. Germline V gene sequence: CDR1 LGHDT, CDR2 YNNKEL (reference sequence). The CDR3 coding sequence is TGTGCCAGCAGCCAAGATCTGACTAGCGCTTACTACGAGCAGTACTTC. This encodes CASSQDLTSAYYEQYF.

This clonotype was seen repeatedly, ten times or more. This chain connects TRBV7-6 to TRBJ2-1; D may correspond to TRBD1 or TRBD2 (6 bases each). The CDR3 is 17 residues long. V lost 5 bases to trimming and J lost 3 bases, with 20 bases between them. CDR1 and CDR2 from the germline V gene are SGHVS and FNYEAQ. This CDR3 is CASSPNLYGGGYNEQFF. The CDR3 DNA sequence: TGTGCCAGCAGCCCCAACCTCTACGGAGGGGGCTACAATGAGCAGTTCTTC.

This clonotype was seen only a few times. The CDR3: CASRFGTAKETQYF. The DNA for the CDR3 is TGTGCCAGCAGATTTGGGACCGCTAAAGAGACCCAGTACTTC. The V and J genes are TRBV2 and TRBJ2-5; either TRBD1 or TRBD2 may fit D (5 bases each). Germline CDR1 SNHLY, CDR2 FYNNEI. V was pared by 6 bases and J by 3 bases, with 14 bases between. The CDR3 sequence is 14 residues long.

This clonotype was detected a few times. The V and J genes are TRBV11-2 and TRBJ2-3; maybe TRBD1 (5 bases). CDR1 and CDR2 from the germline V gene are SGHAT and FQNNGV. Trimming pared 5 bases from V and 4 bases from J, leaving 10 bases between. CDR3 size: 13 residues. The CDR3 coding sequence is TGTGCCAGCAGCAAGGGGCAGGCAGATACGCAGTATTTT. Translating gives CASSKGQADTQYF.

Written as DNA, the CDR3 is TGCAGTGCTCCCCCCGGGGGGTCCTACAATGAGCAGTTCTTC. Protein product: CSAPPGGSYNEQFF. The genes are TRBV20-1 and TRBJ2-1; 7 bases are a match to TRBD2. Germline V lookup: CDR1 DFQATT, CDR2 SNEGSKA (reference sequence). V was pared by 5 bases and J by 1 base, with 5 bases of the junction left unmatched. The CDR3 has 14 amino acids.

This clonotype has a handful of counts. The V gene is TRBV28, the J gene TRBJ2-2; maybe TRBD1 (6 bases). CDR3 size: 17 residues. Trimming removed 4 bases at V and 9 bases at J, with 24 bases between. Per germline, CDR1 MDHEN and CDR2 SYDVKM. As DNA, the CDR3 is TGTGCCAGCAGTTATTTTGGGTCAGGGGACCAAGCCCGGGAGCTGTTTTTT. As protein: CASSYFGSGDQARELFF.

This clonotype was seen repeatedly, ten times or more. The V gene is TRBV12-3 or TRBV12-4, the J gene TRBJ1-2, with 9 bases lining up with TRBD1. This CDR3 contains 17 residues. V dropped 8 bases and J dropped 8; count of bases not matched to a gene: 21. The CDR3, as DNA: TGTGCCAGCTCCAGTTTGTCTACAGGGGGCGCGGCTGGCGGCTACACCTTC. Its translation is CASSSLSTGGAAGGYTF.

V usage is TRBV28 and J usage is TRBJ2-5, with a tentative D call TRBD2 (5 bases). Germline V gives CDR1 MDHEN, CDR2 SYDVKM. The CDR3 is made up of 14 amino acids. Between the trimmed V and J ends, which lost 6 bases and 6 bases, there was a span of 17 bases. The CDR3: CASSELIRGQTQYF. The CDR3 region has the DNA TGTGCCAGCAGCGAGCTAATCCGCGGGCAGACCCAGTACTTC.

Many counts were recorded for this clonotype. This chain joins TRBV24-1 and TRBJ1-1, with 7 bases aligning to TRBD1. The CDR3 consists of 14 residues. The germline V gene has CDR1 KGHDR and CDR2 SFDVKD. Unmatched junction bases numbered 12, after V lost 9 bases and J lost 6 bases. DNA of the CDR3: TGTGCCACCCCGCCAGGGGGGAAAAGCGCTGAAGCTTTCTTT. Its translation is CATPPGGKSAEAFF.

Only a few counts were recorded for this clonotype. V gene TRBV6-2 or TRBV6-3 combines with J gene TRBJ2-3; D perhaps matches TRBD2 (5 bases). Per germline, CDR1 MNHEY and CDR2 SVGEGT. V dropped 7 bases and J dropped 5 bases, with 13 bases sitting between them. This CDR3 region has 13 residues. This chain's CDR3 is CASNRGSRDTQYF. CDR3 DNA sequence: TGTGCCAGCAACCGGGGTTCGCGAGATACGCAGTATTTT.

There are a few counts of this clonotype. This chain joins TRBV11-2 and TRBJ1-2, with D possibly matching TRBD1 (6 bases). The germline gives CDR1 SGHAT, CDR2 FQNNGV. The germline V and J ends were trimmed by 5 bases and 6 bases, with 19 bases remaining between them. The CDR3 has 15 amino acids. CDR3 protein: CASSVKGGLRDGYTF. The CDR3 nucleotides are TGTGCCAGCAGCGTTAAGGGGGGCTTACGTGATGGCTACACCTTC.

This clonotype was detected a few times. The J gene is TRBJ1-1, the V gene TRBV5-1; D is perhaps TRBD1 (6 bases). Germline CDR1 and CDR2: SGHRS and YFSETQ. This CDR3 is built from 15 residues. V was trimmed by 0 bases and J by 1 base, leaving 10 bases between them. This CDR3 reads CASSLEGGKNTEAFF. Here the CDR3 DNA reads TGCGCCAGCAGCTTGGAAGGGGGGAAGAACACTGAAGCTTTCTTT.

The sample holds a few counts of this clonotype. The chain has TRBV11-2 and TRBJ2-7, with 8 bases lining up with TRBD2. The CDR3 totals 16 residues. Per germline, CDR1 SGHAT and CDR2 FQNNGV. The V gene end was trimmed by 5 bases and the J gene end by 3 bases; junction bases not matched to a gene: 12. CDR3 bases: TGTGCCAGCAGCCCGGGGGGGGTCCGTGAGGTCTACGAGCAGTACTTC. Its protein is CASSPGGVREVYEQYF.

The chain links TRBV6-2 or TRBV6-3 to TRBJ2-1, with D maybe TRBD1 (6 bases). The V end lost 5 bases, the J end lost 2 bases, and 10 bases lay between the germline ends. Germline CDR1 and CDR2: MNHEY and SVGEGT. The CDR3 covers 14 residues. CDR3 residues: CASSRTVTYNEQFF. The CDR3 DNA follows: TGTGCCAGCAGTCGGACAGTTACCTACAATGAGCAGTTCTTC.

The sample holds a few counts of this clonotype. This chain connects TRBV3-1 to TRBJ1-6; no clear D. The germline V gene encodes CDR1 LGHDT and CDR2 YNNKEL (reference sequence). This CDR3 is 15 amino acids long. V was shortened by 1 base and J by 9 bases, with 13 bases between the two germline ends. The CDR3 loop reads CASSQGPTLGSPLHF. The CDR3 DNA follows: TGTGCCAGCAGCCAAGGTCCCACCCTAGGTTCACCCCTCCACTTT.

Ten or more counts support this clonotype. This chain uses TRBV20-1 with TRBJ2-1; 9 nucleotides align to TRBD2. This CDR3 has 16 amino acids. The J segment lost 0 bases and the V segment lost 6 bases, leaving 9 bases of the junction unmatched. Per germline, CDR1 DFQATT and CDR2 SNEGSKA (reference sequence). The CDR3 nucleotides are TGCAGTGCCCCGCCCGGCGGGGGGGACTCCTACAATGAGCAGTTCTTC. Its translation: CSAPPGGGDSYNEQFF.